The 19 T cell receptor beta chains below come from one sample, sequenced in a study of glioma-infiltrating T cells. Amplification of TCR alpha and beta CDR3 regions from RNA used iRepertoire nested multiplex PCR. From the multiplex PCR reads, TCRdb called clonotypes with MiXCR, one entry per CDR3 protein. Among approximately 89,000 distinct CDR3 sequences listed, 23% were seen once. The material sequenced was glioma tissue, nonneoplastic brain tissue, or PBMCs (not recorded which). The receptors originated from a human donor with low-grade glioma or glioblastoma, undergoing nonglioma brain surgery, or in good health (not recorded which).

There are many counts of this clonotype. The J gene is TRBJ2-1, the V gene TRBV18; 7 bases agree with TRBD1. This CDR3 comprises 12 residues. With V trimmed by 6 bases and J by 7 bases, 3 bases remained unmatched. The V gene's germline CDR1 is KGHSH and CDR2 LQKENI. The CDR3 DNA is TGTGCCAGCTCGCAACAGGGGAATGAGCAGTTCTTC. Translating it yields CASSQQGNEQFF.

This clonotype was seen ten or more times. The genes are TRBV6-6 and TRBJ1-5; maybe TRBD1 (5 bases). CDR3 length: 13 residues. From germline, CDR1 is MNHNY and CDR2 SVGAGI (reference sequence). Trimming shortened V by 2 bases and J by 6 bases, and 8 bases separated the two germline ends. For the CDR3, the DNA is TGTGCCAGCAGTTACAGGGGAGGTCAGCCCCAGCATTTT. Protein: CASSYRGGQPQHF.

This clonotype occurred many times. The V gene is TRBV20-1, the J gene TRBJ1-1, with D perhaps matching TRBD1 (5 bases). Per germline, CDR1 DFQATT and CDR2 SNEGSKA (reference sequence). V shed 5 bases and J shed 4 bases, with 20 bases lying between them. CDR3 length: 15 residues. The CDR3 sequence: CSAANQGGRSTEAFF. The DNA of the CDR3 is TGCAGTGCTGCGAATCAGGGTGGGAGAAGCACTGAAGCTTTCTTT.

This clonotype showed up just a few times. The CDR3 protein is CASSPRTGSNTEAFF. DNA of the CDR3: TGTGCCAGCAGTCCAAGAACCGGGTCGAACACTGAAGCTTTCTTT. This rearrangement joins TRBV12-3 or TRBV12-4 to TRBJ1-1; D not certain. The V end was cut by 5 bases, the J end by 1 base, with 14 bases between. This CDR3 contains 15 residues.

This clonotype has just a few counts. CDR3 nucleotide sequence: TGCAGCGTCCCTAGGACTAGCGGGAGGGCCAAGAATGAGCAGTTCTTC. Protein: CSVPRTSGRAKNEQFF. This chain links TRBV29-1 with TRBJ2-1, with 15 bases identical to TRBD2. Germline-derived CDR1 and CDR2 are SQVTM and ANQGSEA. J lost 7 bases, V lost 6 bases, and 10 bases had no gene match. CDR3 length: 16 residues.

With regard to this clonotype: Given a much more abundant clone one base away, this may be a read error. This CDR3 reads CASRMTGGAVREAQYF. As DNA, the CDR3 is TGTGCCAGCAGGATGACAGGGGGCGCCGTCCGAGAGGCCCAGTACTTC. The chain employs TRBV12-3 or TRBV12-4 and TRBJ2-5, with 10 bases identical to TRBD1. The CDR3 has 16 amino acids.

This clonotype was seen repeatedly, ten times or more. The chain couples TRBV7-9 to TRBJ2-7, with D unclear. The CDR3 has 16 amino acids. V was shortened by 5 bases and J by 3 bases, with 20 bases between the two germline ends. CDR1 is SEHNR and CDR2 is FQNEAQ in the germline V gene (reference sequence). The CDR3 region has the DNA TGTGCCAGCAGCCGACCGGTAAGGCGGCAGCTCTACGAGCAGTACTTC. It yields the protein CASSRPVRRQLYEQYF.

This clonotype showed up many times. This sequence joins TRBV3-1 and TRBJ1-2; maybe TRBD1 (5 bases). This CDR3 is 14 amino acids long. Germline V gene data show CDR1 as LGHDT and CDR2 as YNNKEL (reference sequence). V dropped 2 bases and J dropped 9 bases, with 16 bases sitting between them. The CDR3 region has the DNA TGTGCCAGCAGCCAATCGCCCAGGGACCGCCGCTACACCTTC. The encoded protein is CASSQSPRDRRYTF.

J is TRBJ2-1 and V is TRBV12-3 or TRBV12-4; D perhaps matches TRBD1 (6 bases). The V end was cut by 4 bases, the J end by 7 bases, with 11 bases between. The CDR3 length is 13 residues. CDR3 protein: CASSSYRGNEQFF. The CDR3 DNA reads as TGTGCCAGCAGTTCCTATAGGGGGAATGAGCAGTTCTTC.

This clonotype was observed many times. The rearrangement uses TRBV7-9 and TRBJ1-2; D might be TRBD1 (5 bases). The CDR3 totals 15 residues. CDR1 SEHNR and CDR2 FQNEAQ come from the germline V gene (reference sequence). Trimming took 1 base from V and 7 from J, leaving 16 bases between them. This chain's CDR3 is CASSLVGPGGAGYTF. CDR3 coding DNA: TGTGCCAGCAGCTTAGTCGGACCCGGCGGGGCTGGCTACACCTTC.

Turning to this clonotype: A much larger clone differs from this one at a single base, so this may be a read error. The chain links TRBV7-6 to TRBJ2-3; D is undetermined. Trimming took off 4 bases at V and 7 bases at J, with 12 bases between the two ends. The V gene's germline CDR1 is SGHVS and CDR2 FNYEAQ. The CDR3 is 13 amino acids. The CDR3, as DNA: TGTGCCAGCAGCTCGCTCGCCGCGAATACGCAGTATTTT. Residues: CASSSLAANTQYF.

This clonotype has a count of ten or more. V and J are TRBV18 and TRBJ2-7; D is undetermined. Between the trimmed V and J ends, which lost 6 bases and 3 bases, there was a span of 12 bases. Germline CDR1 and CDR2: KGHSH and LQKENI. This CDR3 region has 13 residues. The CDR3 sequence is CASSQALHYEQYF. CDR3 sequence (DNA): TGTGCCAGCTCCCAAGCCCTACACTACGAGCAGTACTTC.

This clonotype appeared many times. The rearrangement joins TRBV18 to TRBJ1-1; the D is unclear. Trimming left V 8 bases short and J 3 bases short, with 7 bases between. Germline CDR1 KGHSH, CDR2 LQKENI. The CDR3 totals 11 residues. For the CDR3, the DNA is TGTGCCAGCCGACAAGACACTGAAGCTTTCTTT. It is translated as CASRQDTEAFF.

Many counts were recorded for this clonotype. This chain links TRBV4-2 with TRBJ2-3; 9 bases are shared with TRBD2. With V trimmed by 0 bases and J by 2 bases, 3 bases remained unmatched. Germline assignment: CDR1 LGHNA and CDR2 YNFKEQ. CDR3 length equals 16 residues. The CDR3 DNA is TGTGCCAGCAGCCAAGAAGCGGGAGGCGCCACAGATACGCAGTATTTT. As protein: CASSQEAGGATDTQYF.

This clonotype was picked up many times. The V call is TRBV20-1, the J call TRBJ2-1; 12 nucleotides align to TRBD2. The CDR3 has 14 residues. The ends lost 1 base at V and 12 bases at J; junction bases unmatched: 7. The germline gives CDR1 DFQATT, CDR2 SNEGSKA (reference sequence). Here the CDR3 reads CSARVSLAGGGQFF. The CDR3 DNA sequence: TGCAGTGCTAGAGTTTCTCTAGCGGGAGGGGGGCAGTTCTTC.

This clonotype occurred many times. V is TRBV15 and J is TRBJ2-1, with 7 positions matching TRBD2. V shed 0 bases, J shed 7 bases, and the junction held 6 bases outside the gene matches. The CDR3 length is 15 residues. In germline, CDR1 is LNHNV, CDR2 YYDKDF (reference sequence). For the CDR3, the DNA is TGTGCCACCAGCAGAGACAGGGAGCGGGGAAATGAGCAGTTCTTC. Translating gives CATSRDRERGNEQFF.

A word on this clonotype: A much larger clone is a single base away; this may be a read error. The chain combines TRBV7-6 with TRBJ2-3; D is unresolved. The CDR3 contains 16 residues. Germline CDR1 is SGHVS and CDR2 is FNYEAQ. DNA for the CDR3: TGTACCAGCAGCTTCCTAGGGCCGCCCAGCACAGATACGCAGTATTTT. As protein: CTSSFLGPPSTDTQYF.

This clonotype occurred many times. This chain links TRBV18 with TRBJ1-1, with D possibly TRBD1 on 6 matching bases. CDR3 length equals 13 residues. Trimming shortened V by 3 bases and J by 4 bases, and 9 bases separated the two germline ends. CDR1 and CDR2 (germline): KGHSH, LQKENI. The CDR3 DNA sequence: TGTGCCAGCTCACCTCAGGGGCGCACTGAAGCTTTCTTT. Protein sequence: CASSPQGRTEAFF.

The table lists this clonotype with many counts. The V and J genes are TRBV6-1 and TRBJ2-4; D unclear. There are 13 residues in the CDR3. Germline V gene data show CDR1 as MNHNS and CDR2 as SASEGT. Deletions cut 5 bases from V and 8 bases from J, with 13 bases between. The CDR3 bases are TGTGCCAGCAGTCCCCCGGGTGGGTACATTCAGTACTTC. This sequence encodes CASSPPGGYIQYF.